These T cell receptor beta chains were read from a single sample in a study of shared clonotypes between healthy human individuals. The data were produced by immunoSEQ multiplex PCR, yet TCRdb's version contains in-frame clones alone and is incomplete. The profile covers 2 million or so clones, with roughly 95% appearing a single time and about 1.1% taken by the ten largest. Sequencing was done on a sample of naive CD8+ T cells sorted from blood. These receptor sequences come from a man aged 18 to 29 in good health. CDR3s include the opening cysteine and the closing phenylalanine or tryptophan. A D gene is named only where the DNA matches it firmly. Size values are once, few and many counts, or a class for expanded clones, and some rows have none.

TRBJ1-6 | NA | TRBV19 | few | TGTGCCAGTAGTAGGAGGATCGAAGACCCCAATTCACCCCTCCACTTT | CASSRRIEDPNSPLHF
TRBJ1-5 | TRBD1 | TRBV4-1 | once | TGCGCCAGCAGTCATAGACAGGGCCCAGATCAGCCCCAGCATTTT | CASSHRQGPDQPQHF
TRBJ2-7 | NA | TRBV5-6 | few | TGTGCCAGCAGCGCCGGGTCCTCCTACGAGCAGTACTTC | CASSAGSSYEQYF
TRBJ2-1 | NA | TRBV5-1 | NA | TGCGCCAGCAGCTTCAACCCCCCAGGCAATGAGCAGTTCTTC | CASSFNPPGNEQFF
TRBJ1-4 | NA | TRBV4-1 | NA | TGCGCCAGCAGCCAAGATGGGAACCTGCAAAAGGAAAAACTGTTTTTT | CASSQDGNLQKEKLFF
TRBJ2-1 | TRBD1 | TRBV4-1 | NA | TGCGCCAGCAGCCAAGTCCTACAGGGGGCAGGTGAGCAGTTCTTC | CASSQVLQGAGEQFF
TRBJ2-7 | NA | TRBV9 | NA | TGTGCCAGCAGCGTAGATCCCGAAAGCTCCTACGAGCAGTACTTC | CASSVDPESSYEQYF
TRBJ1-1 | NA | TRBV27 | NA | TGTGCCAGCAGATCGGACAGTAACACTGAAGCTTTCTTT | CASRSDSNTEAFF
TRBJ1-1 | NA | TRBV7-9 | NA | TGTGCCAGCAGCTTATTCCAACTCCAGAACACTGAAGCTTTCTTT | CASSLFQLQNTEAFF
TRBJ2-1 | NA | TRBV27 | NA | TGTGCCAGCAGTTTAGGCCAGGTGCGAGATGAGCAGTTCTTC | CASSLGQVRDEQFF
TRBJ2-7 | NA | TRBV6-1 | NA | TGTGCCAGCAGTGGAACGGAGTACGAGCAGTACTTC | CASSGTEYEQYF
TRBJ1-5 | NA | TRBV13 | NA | TGTGCCAGCAGCTTAGGGGGGGCTCAGCCCCAGCATTTT | CASSLGGAQPQHF
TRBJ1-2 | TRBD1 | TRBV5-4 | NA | TGTGCCAGCAGCGGGGACAGGGGGGATATCTATGGCTACACCTTC | CASSGDRGDIYGYTF
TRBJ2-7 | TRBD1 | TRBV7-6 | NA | TGTGCCAGCAGCTTAGGATCCCCGGGACAGGGTGGAACTTACGAGCAGTACTTC | CASSLGSPGQGGTYEQYF
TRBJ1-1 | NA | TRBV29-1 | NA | TGCAGCGTTGAAGACTTGAATGCGGAAGCTTTCTTT | CSVEDLNAEAFF
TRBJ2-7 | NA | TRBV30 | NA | TGTGCCTGGAGTGCATCACAGGGCTACGAGCAGTACTTC | CAWSASQGYEQYF
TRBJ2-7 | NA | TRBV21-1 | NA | TGTGCCAGCAGCACGCTTGGGAGGCCGAACTCCTACGAGCAGTACTTC | CASSTLGRPNSYEQYF
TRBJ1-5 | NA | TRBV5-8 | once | TGTGCCAGCAGCTTGACAAGGTCAAGTGGCCAGCCCCAGCATTTT | CASSLTRSSGQPQHF
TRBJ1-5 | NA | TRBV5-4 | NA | TGTGCCAGCAGCGGCGGACACAATCAGCCCCAGCATTTT | CASSGGHNQPQHF
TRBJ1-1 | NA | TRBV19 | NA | TGTGCCAGTAGTTCGGGCGGGATGAACACTGAAGCTTTCTTT | CASSSGGMNTEAFF
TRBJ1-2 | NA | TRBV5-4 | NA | TGTGCCAGCAGCTCCGACAGATATGGCTACACCTTC | CASSSDRYGYTF
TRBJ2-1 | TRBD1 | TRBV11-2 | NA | TGTGCCAGCAGCTTAGGACCGGGACAGGGTTACAATGAGCAGTTCTTC | CASSLGPGQGYNEQFF
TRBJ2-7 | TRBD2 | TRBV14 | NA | TGTGCCAGCAGCCATACTAGCGGGGGCCCCTACGAGCAGTACTTC | CASSHTSGGPYEQYF
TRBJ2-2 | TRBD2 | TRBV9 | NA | TGTGCCAGCAGCGGCTTAGCGGGGGGCTTGACCGGGGAGCTGTTTTTT | CASSGLAGGLTGELFF
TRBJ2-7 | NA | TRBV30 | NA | TGTGCCTGGAGTGCGGGGGTGAGTAGCGAGCAGTACTTC | CAWSAGVSSEQYF